Sequencing of this T cell receptor beta chain was carried out in a study of blood T cell repertoires in COVID-19. Whole-study context: Sites across the United States, Italy and Spain contributed samples from acute and convalescent COVID-19. T cells, B-cell-depleted T cells, or PBMCs supplied cDNA or gDNA.

V was clipped by 5 bases and J by 0 bases, with 8 bases between them. Germline assignment: CDR1 GTSNPN and CDR2 SVGIG (reference sequence). CDR3 length: 13 residues. Original handling: For nucleated cells, counts were estimated from reference gene primer amplification. TCRdb's table, derived via immunoSEQ multiplex PCR, lists solely in-frame clones and lacks some. V, J and clone size derive from that table, while D and trimming were established from the DNA sequence. The repertoire includes some 160,000 clones, 85% to 90% of them detected once, and under 4.5% sits in the top ten. The receptor comes from a woman between 65 and 79 years old with acute or convalescent COVID-19. The V and J genes are TRBV30 and TRBJ1-3, with D unclear. Material: peripheral blood. CDR3 region: CAWVAGSGNTIYF. The CDR3 nucleotides read TGTGCCTGGGTGGCAGGCTCTGGAAACACCATATATTTT. The full variable domain, completed using reference TRBV30 and TRBJ1-3, is SQTIHQWPATLVQPVGSPLSLECTVEGTSNPNLYWYRQAAGRGLQLLFYSVGIGQISSEVPQNLSASRPQDRQFILSSKKLLLSDSGFYLCAWVAGSGNTIYFGEGSWLTVV.